Below, 12 T cell receptor beta chains from the same sample are listed, as sequenced in a study of T-cell memory formation after mild COVID-19. One entry per CDR3 protein, called by TCRdb with MiXCR from the 5' RACE reads. Of about 560,000 distinct CDR3 sequences in the sample, around a sixth are singletons; the top ten hold around 7.8%. Sequenced sample: PBMCs or a T cell subset sorted from them (not recorded which). These TCRs come from an adult woman who had mild COVID-19 (a few samples of this study predate the infection). Cell type and time point are not known.

The V and J genes are TRBV7-2 and TRBJ2-1, with TRBD2 matching over 11 bases. The junction had 8 bases not matched to a gene; V was cut back by 5 bases and J by 2 bases. Germline CDR1 and CDR2: SGHTA and FQGNSA. There are 17 residues in the CDR3. In nucleotides, the CDR3 is TGTGCCAGCAGCGACCCCCCACTAGCGGGGGCCTACAATGAGCAGTTCTTC. It codes for CASSDPPLAGAYNEQFF. The full variable domain, completed using reference TRBV7-2 and TRBJ2-1, is GAGVSQSPSNKVTEKGKDVELRCDPISGHTALYWYRQSLGQGLEFLIYFQGNSAPDKSGLPSDRFSAERTGGSVSTLTIQRTQQEDSAVYLCASSDPPLAGAYNEQFFGPGTRLTVL.

This clonotype has at least ten counts. The rearrangement uses TRBV5-1 and TRBJ2-1; the match to TRBD1 covers 7 bases. V lost 4 bases and J lost 7; bases outside the gene matches: 11. CDR1 and CDR2 from the germline V gene are SGHRS and YFSETQ. The length of the CDR3 is 15 residues. In DNA, the CDR3 is TGCGCCAGCAGCCCCGGGCCAGGGGGACCTAATGAGCAGTTCTTC. It yields the protein CASSPGPGGPNEQFF.

This clonotype was seen a handful of times. The genes are TRBV7-9 and TRBJ1-1; D not resolved. V was clipped by 5 bases and J by 4 bases, with 14 bases between them. Germline CDR1 and CDR2: SEHNR and FQNEAQ (reference sequence). CDR3 length: 14 residues. In nucleotides, the CDR3 is TGTGCCAGCAGCCCCCCTGGGAGGAGCACTGAAGCTTTCTTT. This translates into CASSPPGRSTEAFF.

This clonotype came up a few times. The V call is TRBV20-1, the J call TRBJ2-7, with 7 bases aligning to TRBD2. The V gene end was trimmed by 2 bases and the J gene end by 6 bases; junction bases not matched to a gene: 7. The length of the CDR3 is 13 residues. Per the germline V gene, CDR1 is DFQATT and CDR2 is SNEGSKA (reference sequence). The CDR3 nucleotides read TGCAGTGCTAGACTTAGCGGGCCAGCCGAGCAGTACTTC. It specifies CSARLSGPAEQYF.

This clonotype has a handful of counts. The rearrangement joins TRBV7-2 to TRBJ2-3, with D perhaps being TRBD1 or TRBD2 (6 bases each). CDR1 and CDR2 from the germline V gene are SGHTA and FQGNSA. V lost 1 base and J 4 bases, leaving 12 bases between the germline ends. CDR3 size: 15 residues. The CDR3 sequence is CASSLVWGAADTQYF. CDR3 sequence (DNA): TGTGCCAGCAGCTTAGTTTGGGGGGCCGCAGATACGCAGTATTTT.

The genes are TRBV6-1 and TRBJ1-2, with D unclear. CDR1 and CDR2 from the germline V gene are MNHNS and SASEGT. This CDR3 contains 12 residues. V gave up 6 bases and J gave up 7 bases, with 12 bases separating them. The CDR3 bases are TGTGCCAGCAGATCTGAAGCTGCTGGCTACACCTTC. Translating it yields CASRSEAAGYTF.

This clonotype was recorded a few times. The chain employs TRBV11-2 and TRBJ1-2; tentatively, D is TRBD1 (5 bases). This CDR3 has 15 amino acids. In germline, CDR1 is SGHAT, CDR2 FQNNGV. V gave up 5 bases and J gave up 5 bases, with 18 bases separating them. Written as DNA, the CDR3 is TGTGCCAGCAGCCCGGGACGAGGACCGGGGTATGGCTACACCTTC. The encoded protein is CASSPGRGPGYGYTF. Full variable domain (outside the CDR3, taken from reference TRBV11-2 and TRBJ1-2): EAGVAQSPRYKIIEKRQSVAFWCNPISGHATLYWYQQILGQGPKLLIQFQNNGVVDDSQLPKDRFSAERLKGVDSTLKIQPAKLEDSAVYLCASSPGRGPGYGYTFGSGTRLTVV.

Many counts were recorded for this clonotype. The rearrangement joins TRBV4-1 to TRBJ2-1, with TRBD1 matching over 12 bases. CDR3 size: 15 residues. The germline gives CDR1 MGHRA, CDR2 YSYEKL. V dropped 4 bases and J dropped 8; count of bases not matched to a gene: 6. CDR3 nucleotides: TGCGCCAGCAGCCCGGGACAGGGGGCTGGTTATGAGCAGTTCTTC. This translates into CASSPGQGAGYEQFF.

This clonotype has only a few counts. This chain links TRBV4-1 with TRBJ1-1, with 9 bases aligning to TRBD1. The germline V gene encodes CDR1 MGHRA and CDR2 YSYEKL. The trim removed 0 bases at V and 4 bases at J, leaving 12 bases unmatched. The CDR3 is made up of 18 amino acids. The CDR3 sequence is CASSQDLNRGLGGTEAFF. The CDR3 coding sequence is TGCGCCAGCAGCCAAGATCTGAACAGGGGGCTTGGGGGCACTGAAGCTTTCTTT.

This clonotype was seen many times. The V call is TRBV20-1, the J call TRBJ1-1; 10 bases map to TRBD1. Losses at the gene ends were 5 bases for V and 3 bases for J; bases not matched to a gene: 0. Germline V gene data show CDR1 as DFQATT and CDR2 as SNEGSKA (reference sequence). The CDR3 totals 12 residues. In DNA, the CDR3 is TGCAGTGCTGGACAGGGGGACACTGAAGCTTTCTTT. Its translation: CSAGQGDTEAFF.

V usage is TRBV21-1 and J usage is TRBJ2-1; the table's D call TRBD1 went unverified against the DNA. TRBV21-1 is an annotated pseudogene. The CDR3 spans 14 residues. CDR3 DNA: TGTGCCAGGATCAAGGGGACAGCCCTCAATGAGCAGTTCTTC. Translation: CARIKGTALNEQFF.

This clonotype appeared a few times. The chain is built from TRBV7-2 and TRBJ2-1; TRBD2 matches at 9 bases. Germline CDR1 is SGHTA and CDR2 is FQGNSA. CDR3 length: 18 amino acids. The junction had 6 bases not matched to a gene; V was cut back by 0 bases and J by 0 bases. DNA of the CDR3: TGTGCCAGCAGCTTAGCTCGCGGGAGGGCCAGCTCCTACAATGAGCAGTTCTTC. Protein sequence: CASSLARGRASSYNEQFF.